The next 21 T cell receptor beta chains were all read from a single sample in a study of T cell responses to AZD1222 COVID-19 vaccine. Using immunoSEQ multiplex PCR, the repertoire was profiled, and TCRdb retains in-frame clones only, with some absent. Of 100,000 or so clones listed, 70% to 90% are singletons. Here the sequenced sample was peripheral blood, taken on day 0 of AZD1222 vaccination. These receptors were taken from an adult in good health.

The V call is TRBV2, the J call TRBJ1-5, with TRBD1 identical over 9 bases. Germline trimming cut 5 bases from V and 5 bases from J; bases unmatched to any gene: 7. The CDR3 contains 15 residues. Germline CDR1 is SNHLY and CDR2 is FYNNEI. In DNA form, the CDR3 reads TGTGCCAGCAGTACCCAGACAGGGGGTGATCAGCCCCAGCATTTT. As protein: CASSTQTGGDQPQHF.

CDR3 loop: CASSPGGQGDDEQYF. CDR3 DNA sequence: TGTGCCAGCTCACCAGGGGGACAGGGGGATGACGAGCAGTACTTC. This rearrangement joins TRBV18 to TRBJ2-7; TRBD1 agrees at 11 bases. Germline lookup yields CDR1 KGHSH and CDR2 LQKENI. With 2 bases clipped from V and 5 bases from J, the junction kept 5 bases outside the gene matches. CDR3 length equals 15 residues.

The rearrangement joins TRBV4-2 to TRBJ1-2; a weak D match, TRBD1 (5 bases). With 2 bases removed from V and 5 bases from J, the gap between germline ends came to 9 bases. Germline loops: CDR1 LGHNA, CDR2 YNFKEQ. The CDR3 sequence is 13 residues long. In DNA form, the CDR3 reads TGTGCCAGCAGCCAACCACAGGATTATGGCTACACCTTC. This encodes CASSQPQDYGYTF.

The rearrangement joins TRBV6-5 to TRBJ2-4, with 9 bases matching TRBD2. Germline V gene data show CDR1 as MNHEY and CDR2 as SVGAGI. The ends lost 0 bases at V and 3 bases at J; junction bases unmatched: 3. The length of the CDR3 is 16 residues. CDR3 coding DNA: TGTGCCAGCAGTTACTCGATAGCGGGAGTCAAAAACATTCAGTACTTC. It codes for CASSYSIAGVKNIQYF.

V is TRBV7-3 and J is TRBJ2-5, with D uncertain. Germline V gives CDR1 SGHTA, CDR2 FQGTGA. This CDR3 has 15 residues. V was clipped by 2 bases and J by 5 bases, with 15 bases between them. Here the CDR3 reads CASSLGRSRWETQYF. The CDR3 coding sequence is TGTGCCAGCAGCTTAGGGCGGAGTAGATGGGAGACCCAGTACTTC.

Here the CDR3 reads CASSQVPWDTKNTEAFF. Written as DNA, the CDR3 is TGTGCCAGCAGCCAAGTTCCGTGGGACACAAAAAACACTGAAGCTTTCTTT. The V call is TRBV14, the J call TRBJ1-1, with D possibly matching TRBD1 (6 bases). The CDR3 is 17 residues long. Trimming took off 1 base at V and 2 bases at J, with 17 bases between the two ends. Germline loops: CDR1 SGHDN, CDR2 FVKESK.

In nucleotides, the CDR3 is TGTGCCAGCAGCATGTATTCCTGGGACCAGCCCCAGCATTTT. This codes for CASSMYSWDQPQHF. The J gene is TRBJ1-5, the V gene TRBV5-5; possibly TRBD1 for D (5 bases). The germline V and J ends were trimmed by 4 bases and 7 bases, with 15 bases remaining between them. The CDR3 consists of 14 residues. Germline lookup yields CDR1 SGHKS and CDR2 YYEKEE (reference sequence).

The chain combines TRBV18 with TRBJ2-2; 7 bases align to TRBD2. The germline V gene has CDR1 KGHSH and CDR2 LQKENI. The CDR3 covers 17 residues. With V trimmed by 1 base and J by 0 bases, 5 bases remained unmatched. The CDR3 region is CASSPQVAGTNTGELFF. CDR3 nucleotides: TGTGCCAGCTCACCACAAGTAGCGGGCACGAACACCGGGGAGCTGTTTTTT.

This chain connects TRBV10-3 to TRBJ2-1; 9 bases map to TRBD1. With V trimmed by 6 bases and J by 1 base, 4 bases remained unmatched. CDR3 length: 15 amino acids. Germline CDR1 and CDR2: ENHRY and SYGVKD. CDR3 coding DNA: TGTGCCATCAGACCCGACAGGGGGTCCTACAATGAGCAGTTCTTC. Encoded protein: CAIRPDRGSYNEQFF.

In this sample, this clone turned up a few times. J is TRBJ1-1 and V is TRBV18, with 7 bases fitting TRBD1. This CDR3 comprises 14 residues. Germline CDR1 is KGHSH and CDR2 is LQKENI. The J segment lost 0 bases and the V segment lost 4 bases, leaving 2 bases of the junction unmatched. The CDR3: CASSRDRVNTEAFF. In DNA form, the CDR3 reads TGTGCCAGCTCACGGGACAGAGTGAACACTGAAGCTTTCTTT.

The rearrangement uses TRBV19 and TRBJ1-6; 7 positions agree with TRBD1. V lost 5 bases and J lost 8; bases outside the gene matches: 6. CDR3 size: 14 residues. CDR1 is LNHDA and CDR2 is SQIVND in the germline V gene (reference sequence). The CDR3 sequence: CASSPGQSYSPLHF. CDR3 DNA sequence: TGTGCCAGTAGTCCGGGACAGTCCTATTCACCCCTCCACTTT. The whole variable domain, remainder taken from reference TRBV19 and TRBJ1-6, is DGGITQSPKYLFRKEGQNVTLSCEQNLNHDAMYWYRQDPGQGLRLIYYSQIVNDFQKGDIAEGYSVSREKKESFPLTVTSAQKNPTAFYLCASSPGQSYSPLHFGNGTRLTVT.

The chain is built from TRBV7-2 and TRBJ2-7; unclear D gene. CDR1 and CDR2 from the germline V gene are SGHTA and FQGNSA. Trimming cost V 2 bases and J 3 bases, with 11 bases left between them. The CDR3 has 14 amino acids. This CDR3 reads CASSLNLAGYEQYF. The CDR3 nucleotides are TGTGCCAGCAGCTTAAACTTAGCCGGCTACGAGCAGTACTTC. Looking up the rest from reference TRBV7-2 and TRBJ2-7 gives the full variable domain: GAGVSQSPSNKVTEKGKDVELRCDPISGHTALYWYRQSLGQGLEFLIYFQGNSAPDKSGLPSDRFSAERTGGSVSTLTIQRTQQEDSAVYLCASSLNLAGYEQYFGPGTRLTVT.

The chain uses TRBV10-3 and TRBJ2-3, with D perhaps matching TRBD1 or TRBD2 (6 bases each). Germline V CDR1 and CDR2: ENHRY, SYGVKD. CDR3 size: 14 residues. The V gene lost 10 bases and the J gene lost 3 bases, with 17 bases spanning the gap. For the CDR3, the DNA is TGTGCCACCGAGGAGGGGGGCAGGACAGATACGCAGTATTTT. Translation gives CATEEGGRTDTQYF.

The CDR3 coding sequence is TGTGCCAGCTCGGACGTCGGTAAATCTTACAATGAGCAGTTCTTC. It is translated as CASSDVGKSYNEQFF. The rearrangement uses TRBV9 and TRBJ2-1; D is undetermined. The germline V gene has CDR1 SGDLS and CDR2 YYNGEE. Trimming took 7 bases from V and 4 from J, leaving 18 bases between them. This CDR3 comprises 15 residues.

V is TRBV12-5 and J is TRBJ2-3; D remains unclear. Germline values: CDR1 LGHNT, CDR2 FRNRAP. This CDR3 is 14 amino acids long. The V end was cut by 4 bases, the J end by 2 bases, with 10 bases between. This CDR3 is CASGSGRLTDTQYF. As DNA, the CDR3 is TGTGCTAGTGGTTCCGGGCGACTCACAGATACGCAGTATTTT.

This clone was seen only once. The DNA for the CDR3 is TGCGCCAGCAGCCAAGACGGGACTGAACATGGCTACACCTTC. Protein product: CASSQDGTEHGYTF. The chain combines TRBV4-3 with TRBJ1-2; weak D call: TRBD1 (5 bases). CDR3 length: 14 amino acids. CDR1 is LGHNA and CDR2 is YSLEER in the germline V gene. V lost 0 bases and J 6 bases, leaving 11 bases between the germline ends.

This clone has just one count. The J gene is TRBJ1-4, the V gene TRBV11-2, with 7 bases lining up with TRBD1. The CDR3 consists of 16 residues. With V trimmed by 1 base and J by 1 base, 3 bases remained unmatched. The V gene's germline CDR1 is SGHAT and CDR2 FQNNGV. CDR3 region: CASSLGQGGTNEKLFF. For the CDR3, the DNA is TGTGCCAGCAGCTTAGGACAGGGTGGAACTAATGAAAAACTGTTTTTT.

J is TRBJ1-1 and V is TRBV6-5; TRBD1 agrees at 7 bases. Unmatched junction bases numbered 6, after V lost 6 bases and J lost 8 bases. This CDR3 comprises 12 residues. From germline, CDR1 is MNHEY and CDR2 SVGAGI. DNA for the CDR3: TGTGCCAGCAGCTCCCCGACAGGGGAAGCTTTCTTT. It is translated as CASSSPTGEAFF.

In this sample, this clone turned up once. The chain employs TRBV6-4 and TRBJ2-2; D uncertain. Germline V gives CDR1 MRHNA, CDR2 SNTAGT. Trimming left V 8 bases short and J 4 bases short, with 8 bases between. The CDR3 contains 12 residues. CDR3 in amino acids: CASSTATGELFF. The CDR3, as DNA: TGTGCCAGCTCAACGGCCACCGGGGAGCTGTTTTTT.

The chain recombines TRBV9 with TRBJ1-2, with D unresolved. The CDR3 has 13 residues. Germline assignment: CDR1 SGDLS and CDR2 YYNGEE. V lost 1 base to trimming and J lost 4 bases, with 8 bases between them. The CDR3 loop reads CASSVTAGYGYTF. The CDR3 DNA reads as TGTGCCAGCAGCGTAACCGCCGGCTATGGCTACACCTTC. Together with reference TRBV9 and TRBJ1-2, the CDR3 gives the full variable domain: DSGVTQTPKHLITATGQRVTLRCSPRSGDLSVYWYQQSLDQGLQFLIQYYNGEERAKGNILERFSAQQFPDLHSELNLSSLELGDSALYFCASSVTAGYGYTFGSGTRLTVV.

The chain uses TRBV3-1 (or the pseudogene TRBV3-2) and TRBJ2-3, with TRBD2 matching over 7 bases. The length of the CDR3 is 14 residues. V lost 0 bases to trimming and J lost 10 bases; unmatched junction nucleotides: 7. CDR1 is LGHDT, CDR2 YNNKEL, per germline (reference sequence). CDR3 coding DNA: TGTGCCAGCAGCCAAGAGGGGAGGGGATCTCCGCAGTATTTT. Protein sequence: CASSQEGRGSPQYF.